A single T cell receptor (beta chain) is shown here with its context. Its antigen is unknown. The CDR3 totals 13 residues. Trimming removed 2 bases from V and 3 bases from J, with 6 bases in between. Germline V gene sequence: CDR1 SEHNR, CDR2 FQNEAQ (reference sequence). The time point is: after neoadjuvant nivolumab, at surgical resection. Blood libraries mostly used roughly 500 ng genomic DNA, six replicates each. Profiled with immunoSEQ multiplex PCR; TCRdb holds only in-frame clones, not every one. Here the sample spans over 65,000 clones, about 90% being singletons. The data were obtained in a study of neoadjuvant anti-PD-1 for oral cavity cancer. Notes on the study in general: With three patients per group, TCR findings need larger cohorts.

The gene calls are TRBV7-9 and TRBJ2-3; D unclear. Sequenced here: PBMCs, sampled after nivolumab (anti-PD-1) treatment. This receptor was identified in a person between 35 and 79 years old with oral cavity squamous cell carcinoma. CDR3 in amino acids: CASSLLRTDTQYF. The CDR3 bases are TGTGCCAGCAGCTTATTGAGGACAGATACGCAGTATTTT.